The clone carrying this TCR beta chain was counted once. This entry comes from a study of OX40 agonist ivuxolimab in advanced cancers. Assay used: immunoSEQ multiplex PCR; TCRdb lists only in-frame clones, some missing. The repertoire holds 20,000 to 25,000 clones, with 70% to 90% as singletons. The ends were cut back, 2 bases at V and 0 bases at J, with 26 bases in the middle. The CDR3 covers 21 residues. Germline V gene sequence: CDR1 SGHTA, CDR2 FQGTGA. The sequence was obtained from an adult with an advanced solid tumor such as melanoma, head and neck, liver or kidney cancer. The rearrangement links TRBV7-3 to TRBJ2-4, with D possibly being TRBD2 (6 bases). The starting material was CD4+ or CD8+ T cells sorted from blood, obtained in a trial of the OX40 agonist ivuxolimab. CDR3 bases: TGTGCCAGCAGCTTACTCCATCCTTGGGACTGTCACGTAATAGCCAAAAACATTCAGTACTTC. Translation gives CASSLLHPWDCHVIAKNIQYF.